A single sample gave rise to the 8 T cell receptor beta chains below, sequenced in a study of blood T cell repertoires in COVID-19. The assay was immunoSEQ multiplex PCR, and TCRdb's table has in-frame clones only and misses some. In the table there are around 200,000 clones, around 86% of which are singletons. Sequencing was done on a sample of peripheral blood. The receptors were sampled from an elderly woman in a cohort sampled during active or convalescent COVID-19.

This rearrangement joins TRBV2 to TRBJ1-1, with TRBD1 identical over 8 bases. V gave up 6 bases and J gave up 3 bases; unmatched junction bases: 3. Germline CDR1 reads SNHLY; CDR2 reads FYNNEI. This CDR3 spans 13 amino acids. The CDR3 reads CASSPDRDTEAFF. CDR3 coding DNA: TGTGCCAGCAGCCCGGACAGGGACACTGAAGCTTTCTTT.

V and J are TRBV5-1 and TRBJ2-3, with 7 bases lining up with TRBD2. The CDR3 contains 19 residues. The V and J ends lost 0 bases and 2 bases, in that order; junction bases with no gene match: 15. Germline V gives CDR1 SGHRS, CDR2 YFSETQ. The CDR3 is CASSLAFAPGGRATDTQYF. In nucleotides, the CDR3 is TGCGCCAGCAGCTTGGCCTTCGCCCCCGGGGGGAGGGCCACAGATACGCAGTATTTT. The variable domain in full, with the rest retrieved from reference TRBV5-1 and TRBJ2-3, is KAGVTQTPRYLIKTRGQQVTLSCSPISGHRSVSWYQQTPGQGLQFLFEYFSETQRNKGNFPGRFSGRQFSNSRSEMNVSTLELGDSALYLCASSLAFAPGGRATDTQYFGPGTRLTVL.

The table lists this clone with a count of one. J is TRBJ1-1 and V is TRBV11-2; TRBD1 agrees at 7 bases. Germline CDR1 is SGHAT and CDR2 is FQNNGV. This CDR3 spans 14 amino acids. The V and J ends lost 5 bases and 5 bases, in that order; junction bases with no gene match: 8. Written as DNA, the CDR3 is TGTGCCAGCAGCCGAATACAGGGGAGGACTGAAGCTTTCTTT. It encodes CASSRIQGRTEAFF.

The chain is built from TRBV6-5 and TRBJ2-6; D not certain. This CDR3 is built from 15 residues. CDR1 and CDR2 from the germline V gene are MNHEY and SVGAGI. Trimming left V 6 bases short and J 2 bases short, with 11 bases between. CDR3 sequence reads: CASRDTRAGANVLTF. The CDR3 DNA reads as TGTGCCAGCAGAGATACACGGGCTGGGGCCAACGTCCTGACTTTC.

The CDR3, as DNA: TGTGCCAGCAGCAAGACAGAGCTTGCTGGAAACACCATATATTTT. Translation gives CASSKTELAGNTIYF. The chain couples TRBV7-6 to TRBJ1-3; the D gene is possibly TRBD1 (5 bases). V was trimmed by 5 bases and J by 2 bases, leaving 13 bases between them. This CDR3 is 15 amino acids long. The germline gives CDR1 SGHVS, CDR2 FNYEAQ. Full variable domain (remainder filled in from reference TRBV7-6 and TRBJ1-3): GAGVSQSPRYKVTKRGQDVALRCDPISGHVSLYWYRQALGQGPEFLTYFNYEAQQDKSGLPNDRFSAERPEGSISTLTIQRTEQRDSAMYRCASSKTELAGNTIYFGEGSWLTVV.

The chain joins TRBV5-6 to TRBJ2-5; TRBD1 matches at 12 bases. Trimming at V came to 0 bases and at J to 5 bases, leaving 2 bases not matched to a gene. Germline V gives CDR1 SGHDT, CDR2 YYEEEE. The CDR3 sequence is 15 residues long. The CDR3 reads CASSLVGQGAETQYF. DNA of the CDR3: TGTGCCAGCAGCTTGGTGGGACAGGGGGCGGAGACCCAGTACTTC.

The chain carries TRBV7-8 and TRBJ2-5; the match to TRBD2 covers 12 bases. Germline values: CDR1 SGHVS, CDR2 FQNEAQ. Trimming removed 3 bases from V and 5 bases from J; junction bases left unmatched: 1. This CDR3 has 14 residues. CDR3 protein: CASSLGLAGETQYF. The CDR3 nucleotides are TGTGCCAGCAGCTTGGGACTAGCGGGCGAGACCCAGTACTTC.

V gene TRBV4-3 combines with J gene TRBJ2-2, with a possible D match to TRBD2 (5 bases). From germline, CDR1 is LGHNA and CDR2 YSLEER. V dropped 4 bases and J dropped 0 bases, with 15 bases sitting between them. The CDR3 sequence is 17 residues long. The CDR3 sequence: CASSLLVGVPNTGELFF. In DNA form, the CDR3 reads TGCGCCAGCAGCCTGTTAGTCGGGGTACCGAACACCGGGGAGCTGTTTTTT.